This TCR beta chain appears in the sequencing data of a study of lymphopenia after photon versus proton radiotherapy. General study results and limits: Post-nadir TCR diversity decline inversely tracked overall survival among those who died.

In the case of this clone: What it binds is not known.

Germline V gene sequence: CDR1 SGHNT, CDR2 YENEEA. There are 14 residues in the CDR3. The J segment lost 1 base and the V segment lost 4 bases, leaving 2 bases of the junction unmatched. The assay was immunoSEQ multiplex PCR, and TCRdb's table has in-frame clones only and misses some. The table records around 15,000 clones, 70% to 90% of them present only once. The sequenced sample was peripheral blood, obtained from a patient treated with proton-based radiotherapy. The TCR was taken from a woman aged 60-75 years with cholangiocarcinoma. Some clones in this sample may be carry-over from other donors' samples. This chain connects TRBV11-3 to TRBJ1-1; 8 bases match TRBD1. DNA for the CDR3: TGTGCCAGCAGCTCCGGGACAGGGAACACTGAAGCTTTCTTT. Translation: CASSSGTGNTEAFF.